This T cell receptor beta chain was identified in a study of shared T cell receptors in the human thymus. The protocol was immunoSEQ multiplex PCR, while the TCRdb copy is restricted to in-frame clones and leaves out a portion. This table has some 760,000 clones, 70% to 90% appearing once. The CDR3 spans 22 residues. Trimming removed 1 base from V and 4 bases from J; junction bases left unmatched: 25. CDR1 is SGHVS, CDR2 FQNEAQ, per germline. The same data also contributed to another study, on human thymus T cells. Per that study: Thymic repertoires of unrelated individuals were reported in related research to overlap highly.

The chain couples TRBV7-8 to TRBJ2-3; 8 nucleotides line up with TRBD2. The receptor's source is a girl in the first two years of life with a congenital heart defect. Source material: thymocytes. The CDR3 DNA follows: TGTGCCAGCAGCTTAGTAGGCCAGCCGAGGTGGGCGGGGGGCTATATTCCAGATACGCAGTATTTT. This translates into CASSLVGQPRWAGGYIPDTQYF. Using reference TRBV7-8 and TRBJ2-3 for the parts outside the CDR3, the full variable domain is GAGVSQSPRYKVAKRGQDVALRCDPISGHVSLFWYQQALGQGPEFLTYFQNEAQLDKSGLPSDRFFAERPEGSVSTLKIQRTQQEDSAVYLCASSLVGQPRWAGGYIPDTQYFGPGTRLTVL.